The clone carrying this T cell receptor (beta chain) was counted ten times or more. The sample belongs to a study of T cells in Graves' hyperthyroidism and ophthalmopathy. Study at large: Any treatment followed the collection of peripheral blood at initial diagnosis.

This CDR3 has 12 amino acids. CDR1 and CDR2 (germline): MDHEN, SYDVKM. V lost 4 bases, J lost 6 bases, and 9 bases lay in between. The source material, RNA transcripts, was used to amplify TCR beta CDR3 regions. TCR CDR3 regions were first amplified by RT-PCR with HTBI primers. MiXCR was run by TCRdb on the multiplex PCR reads, yielding one entry per CDR3 protein. Here the sample spans fewer than 450,000 distinct CDR3 sequences, roughly a sixth being singletons. The PBMCs were sourced from fresh peripheral blood (about 10 ml). Material: blood. This rearrangement joins TRBV28 to TRBJ1-2; D might be TRBD1 (5 bases). This receptor was identified in a woman aged 25 to 39 with Graves' hyperthyroidism that later progressed to Graves' ophthalmopathy. CDR3 amino acids: CASSSPGNGYTF. For the CDR3, the DNA is TGTGCCAGCAGTTCCCCAGGGAATGGCTACACCTTC.